This is a list of T cell receptor beta chains from one sample in a study of blood T cells in healthy people across ages. TCRdb redid the calling of the 5' RACE reads with MiXCR, one entry per CDR3 protein. The data show roughly 700,000 distinct CDR3 sequences, with roughly 49% seen just once and under 35% held by the top ten. Sequenced material: blood. The receptors shown here come from a woman aged 60 to 75 in good health. Each CDR3 is given with its conserved first and last residue. D genes are given only for firm matches. Rows give clone size only sometimes, using once, few, many, or a class for an expanded clone.

V,J,size,D,CDR3,DNA
TRBV6-5,TRBJ2-1,few,-,CASTAGEQFF,TGTGCCAGTACGGCCGGTGAGCAGTTCTTC
TRBV5-1,TRBJ2-1,-,-,CASSLDGLQFF,TGCGCCAGCAGCTTGGATGGACTCCAGTTCTTC
TRBV7-3,TRBJ2-3,few,TRBD1,CASSRGQRTDTQYF,TGTGCCAGCAGCCGGGGACAGCGCACAGATACGCAGTATTTT
TRBV4-3,TRBJ2-7,-,-,CASSQDLSRSWATYEQYF,TGCGCCAGCAGCCAAGATCTTTCAAGGTCTTGGGCCACCTACGAGCAGTACTTC
TRBV28,TRBJ1-1,-,-,CASSLGIALNTEAFF,TGTGCCAGCAGTTTAGGGATTGCCTTGAACACTGAAGCTTTCTTT
TRBV28,TRBJ1-2,-,-,CASTLGAVYGYTF,TGTGCCAGCACTCTTGGGGCTGTCTATGGCTACACCTTC
TRBV4-1,TRBJ2-5,-,-,CASSQRDKYQETQYF,TGCGCCAGCAGCCAACGGGACAAGTACCAAGAGACCCAGTACTTC
TRBV20-1,TRBJ2-1,-,-,CSARDKRSSYNEQFF,TGCAGTGCTAGAGATAAAAGGAGCTCCTACAATGAGCAGTTCTTC
TRBV5-1,TRBJ1-1,once,-,CASSPDYTEAFF,TGCGCCAGCAGCCCGGACTACACTGAAGCTTTCTTT
TRBV27,TRBJ2-3,once,TRBD2,CASRAGGIVDTQYF,TGTGCCAGCAGGGCGGGAGGGATTGTGGATACGCAGTATTTT
TRBV3-1,TRBJ2-5,-,-,CASSQGTQETQYF,TGTGCCAGCAGCCAAGGGACCCAAGAGACCCAGTACTTC
TRBV28,TRBJ1-2,-,-,CASFSMEHYGYTF,TGTGCCAGCTTTTCAATGGAACACTATGGCTACACCTTC
TRBV3-1,TRBJ2-1,-,TRBD1,CASTQGAGYNEQFF,TGTGCCAGCACCCAGGGGGCGGGCTACAATGAGCAGTTCTTC
TRBV2,TRBJ2-3,-,TRBD1,CASSLSGQGASTDTQYF,TGTGCCAGCAGTCTATCCGGACAGGGGGCGAGCACAGATACGCAGTATTTT
TRBV4-3,TRBJ2-2,few,-,CASSQGAVRENTGELFF,TGCGCCAGCAGCCAAGGAGCCGTCAGGGAAAACACCGGGGAGCTGTTTTTT
TRBV29-1,TRBJ2-5,-,TRBD1,CSVFGGQGMSETQYF,TGCAGCGTTTTTGGGGGACAGGGTATGTCAGAGACCCAGTACTTC
TRBV7-7,TRBJ1-6,-,-,CASSPEPNSPLHF,TGTGCTAGCAGCCCCGAGCCGAATTCACCCCTCCACTTT
TRBV11-2,TRBJ2-5,-,TRBD1,CASSLADRGGETQYF,TGTGCCAGCAGCTTAGCGGACAGGGGAGGAGAGACCCAGTACTTC
TRBV4-2,TRBJ2-1,many,-,CASTSVYNEQFF,TGTGCCAGCACCTCAGTTTATAATGAGCAGTTCTTC
TRBV11-2,TRBJ2-1,-,TRBD1,CASSSRTGLQTEQFF,TGTGCCAGCAGCTCTCGGACAGGCCTACAAACTGAGCAGTTCTTC
TRBV20-1,TRBJ2-7,-,-,CSARDGPTYEQYF,TGCAGTGCTAGAGATGGTCCCACCTACGAGCAGTACTTC
TRBV29-1,TRBJ2-1,-,-,CSGTDYNEQFF,TGCAGCGGGACAGACTACAATGAGCAGTTCTTC
TRBV3-1,TRBJ2-7,few,-,CASSQGSRSGEQYF,TGTGCCAGCAGCCAAGGTTCGCGGAGCGGCGAGCAGTACTTC
TRBV4-1,TRBJ2-7,-,-,CASSQVRGGSYEQYF,TGCGCCAGCAGCCAAGTGCGTGGGGGGAGCTACGAGCAGTACTTC
TRBV2,TRBJ2-5,-,TRBD2,CASSRAGGQTETQYF,TGTGCCAGCAGTAGAGCGGGAGGGCAGACGGAGACCCAGTACTTC
TRBV20-1,TRBJ2-1,few,-,CSARPLSPSYNEQFF,TGCAGTGCTAGACCCCTTAGCCCGTCCTACAATGAGCAGTTCTTC
TRBV7-6,TRBJ1-5,-,TRBD1,CASSLGQGQPQHF,TGTGCCAGCAGCCTCGGACAGGGGCAGCCCCAGCATTTT
TRBV6-2/TRBV6-3,TRBJ1-2,-,-,CASSYPAPVCGYTF,TGTGCCAGCAGTTATCCCGCCCCTGTCTGTGGCTACACCTTC
TRBV27,TRBJ2-7,-,-,CASSRYPLYEQYF,TGTGCCAGCAGTCGTTACCCTCTCTACGAGCAGTACTTC
TRBV21-1,TRBJ1-1,-,-,CASSMGHRPRNTEAFF,TGTGCCAGCAGCATGGGGCACCGGCCACGGAACACTGAAGCTTTCTTT
TRBV3-1,TRBJ2-3,few,-,CASSQLQTDTQYF,TGTGCCAGCAGCCAATTACAGACAGATACGCAGTATTTT
TRBV14,TRBJ2-6,-,-,CASSPPPSAGANVLTF,TGTGCCAGCAGCCCTCCTCCCAGTGCTGGGGCCAACGTCCTGACTTTC
TRBV5-1,TRBJ2-1,few,TRBD2,CASRLAGDYNEQFF,TGCGCCAGCAGACTAGCGGGAGACTACAATGAGCAGTTCTTC
TRBV6-6,TRBJ1-1,few,TRBD1,CASRPGDRKNTEAFF,TGTGCCAGCAGACCGGGGGACAGGAAGAACACTGAAGCTTTCTTT
TRBV2,TRBJ1-1,-,-,CASTTGRSTEAFF,TGTGCCAGCACAACAGGGAGGAGTACTGAAGCTTTCTTT
TRBV29-1,TRBJ2-1,-,TRBD2,CSVAGPSGGYNEQFF,TGCAGCGTTGCAGGGCCTAGCGGGGGGTACAATGAGCAGTTCTTC
TRBV10-3,TRBJ2-7,-,-,CANRDPLSYEQYF,TGTGCCAACAGGGACCCATTATCCTACGAGCAGTACTTC
TRBV3-1,TRBJ2-5,-,-,CASSLRAGPKETQYF,TGTGCCAGCAGCCTCCGAGCGGGTCCGAAAGAGACCCAGTACTTC
TRBV20-1,TRBJ2-7,-,-,CSARDLGSVLYYEQYF,TGCAGTGCTAGAGATCTGGGCTCGGTACTTTACTACGAGCAGTACTTC
TRBV7-9,TRBJ2-5,-,TRBD2,CASSSPGLVSVEQYF,TGTGCCAGCAGCTCGCCGGGACTAGTTTCGGTGGAGCAGTACTTC
TRBV3-1,TRBJ2-7,many,-,CASSQGHEQYF,TGTGCCAGCAGTCAGGGACACGAGCAGTACTTC
TRBV5-1,TRBJ2-3,-,TRBD1,CASSLEGQASDTQYF,TGCGCCAGCAGCTTGGAGGGACAGGCATCAGATACGCAGTATTTT
TRBV4-2,TRBJ2-1,-,-,CASSQGREWGEQFF,TGTGCCAGCAGCCAAGGACGGGAATGGGGTGAGCAGTTCTTC
TRBV7-9,TRBJ2-3,few,TRBD2,CASSVGLASSDTQYF,TGTGCCAGCAGCGTAGGACTAGCTTCATCGGATACGCAGTATTTT
TRBV27,TRBJ2-3,-,TRBD1,CASSYGQGRDTQYF,TGTGCCAGCAGTTACGGACAGGGTAGAGATACGCAGTATTTT
TRBV29-1,TRBJ2-3,few,TRBD1,CSGQTNRGTDTQYF,TGCAGCGGCCAGACGAACAGGGGTACAGATACGCAGTATTTT
TRBV25-1,TRBJ1-2,many,-,CASSLSSQHGYTF,TGTGCCAGCAGTCTTTCGTCGCAGCATGGCTACACCTTC
TRBV5-1,TRBJ2-3,few,-,CASSPGTVTDTQYF,TGCGCCAGCAGCCCCGGAACGGTCACAGATACGCAGTATTTT
TRBV20-1,TRBJ2-7,few,TRBD2,CSARGLAGGRVSYEQYF,TGCAGTGCTAGAGGGCTAGCGGGAGGTAGAGTTAGTTACGAGCAGTACTTC
TRBV10-3,TRBJ2-5,-,-,CAISARLETQYF,TGTGCCATCAGCGCAAGACTAGAGACCCAGTACTTC
TRBV29-1,TRBJ2-1,once,TRBD1,CSVEDTGRGLWNEQFF,TGCAGCGTTGAAGATACAGGCAGGGGGCTTTGGAATGAGCAGTTCTTC
TRBV7-9,TRBJ1-3,-,-,CASSLDGDTIYF,TGTGCCAGCAGCTTAGATGGGGACACCATATATTTT
TRBV20-1,TRBJ2-5,few,TRBD1,CSARGTAIETQYF,TGCAGTGCTAGGGGGACAGCCATCGAGACCCAGTACTTC